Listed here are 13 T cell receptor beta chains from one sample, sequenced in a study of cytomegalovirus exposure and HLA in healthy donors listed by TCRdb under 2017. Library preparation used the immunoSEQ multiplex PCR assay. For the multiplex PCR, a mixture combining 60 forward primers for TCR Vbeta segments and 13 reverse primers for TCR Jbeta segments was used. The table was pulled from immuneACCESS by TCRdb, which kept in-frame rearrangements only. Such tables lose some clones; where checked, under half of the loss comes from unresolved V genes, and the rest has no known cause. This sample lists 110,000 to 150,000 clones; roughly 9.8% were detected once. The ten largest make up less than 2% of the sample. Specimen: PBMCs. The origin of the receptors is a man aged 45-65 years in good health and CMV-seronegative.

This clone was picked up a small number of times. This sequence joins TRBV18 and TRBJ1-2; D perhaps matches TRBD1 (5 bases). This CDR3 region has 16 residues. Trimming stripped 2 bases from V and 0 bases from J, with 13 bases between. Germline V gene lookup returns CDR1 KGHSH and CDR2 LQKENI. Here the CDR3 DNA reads TGTGCCAGCTCACCAAGGCCAGGGTCACCTAACTATGGCTACACCTTC. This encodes CASSPRPGSPNYGYTF.

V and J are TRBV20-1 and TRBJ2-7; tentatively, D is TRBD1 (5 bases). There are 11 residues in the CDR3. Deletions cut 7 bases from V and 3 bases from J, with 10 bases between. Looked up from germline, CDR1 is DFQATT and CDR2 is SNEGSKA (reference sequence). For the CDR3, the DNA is TGCAGTGTTGACAGAGACTACGAGCAGTACTTC. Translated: CSVDRDYEQYF.

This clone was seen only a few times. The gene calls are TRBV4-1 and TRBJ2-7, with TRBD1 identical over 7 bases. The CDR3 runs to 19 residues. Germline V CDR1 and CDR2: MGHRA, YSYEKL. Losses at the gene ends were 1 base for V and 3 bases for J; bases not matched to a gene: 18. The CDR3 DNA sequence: TGCGCCAGCAGCCAAGGCCCACATATCCGGGACAGCCTTATCTACGAGCAGTACTTC. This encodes CASSQGPHIRDSLIYEQYF.

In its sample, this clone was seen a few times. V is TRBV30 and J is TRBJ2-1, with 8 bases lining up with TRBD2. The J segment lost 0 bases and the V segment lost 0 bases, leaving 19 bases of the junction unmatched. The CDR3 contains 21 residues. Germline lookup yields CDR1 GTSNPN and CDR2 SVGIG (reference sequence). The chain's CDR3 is CAWSVRPPGLVVPSSYNEQFF. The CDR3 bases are TGTGCCTGGAGTGTACGGCCTCCGGGACTAGTGGTCCCGAGCTCCTACAATGAGCAGTTCTTC.

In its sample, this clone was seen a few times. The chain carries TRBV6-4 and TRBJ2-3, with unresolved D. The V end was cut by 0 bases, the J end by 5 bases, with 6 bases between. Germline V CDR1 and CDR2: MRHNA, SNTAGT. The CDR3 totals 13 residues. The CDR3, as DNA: TGTGCCAGCAGTGACTCACGAGGAGATACGCAGTATTTT. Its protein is CASSDSRGDTQYF.

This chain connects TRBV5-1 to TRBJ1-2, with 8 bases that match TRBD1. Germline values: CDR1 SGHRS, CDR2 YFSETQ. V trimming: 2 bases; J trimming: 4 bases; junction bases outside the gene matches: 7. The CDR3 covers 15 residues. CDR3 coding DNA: TGCGCCAGCAGCTTCCTGACAGGGGATCGCTATGGCTACACCTTC. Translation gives CASSFLTGDRYGYTF.

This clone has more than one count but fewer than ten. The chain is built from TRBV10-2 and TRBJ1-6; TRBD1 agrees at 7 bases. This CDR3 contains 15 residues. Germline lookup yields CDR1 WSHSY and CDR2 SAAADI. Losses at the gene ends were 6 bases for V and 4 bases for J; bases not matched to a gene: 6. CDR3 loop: CASRRDSEYNSPLHF. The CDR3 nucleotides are TGCGCCAGCAGAAGGGACAGCGAGTATAATTCACCCCTCCACTTT.

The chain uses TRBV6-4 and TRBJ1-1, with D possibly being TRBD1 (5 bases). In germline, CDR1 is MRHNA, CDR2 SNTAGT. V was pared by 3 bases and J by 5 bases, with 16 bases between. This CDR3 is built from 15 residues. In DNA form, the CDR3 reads TGTGCCAGCAGTGAAAGTGAGGGGAGGGAAACTGAAGCTTTCTTT. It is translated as CASSESEGRETEAFF.

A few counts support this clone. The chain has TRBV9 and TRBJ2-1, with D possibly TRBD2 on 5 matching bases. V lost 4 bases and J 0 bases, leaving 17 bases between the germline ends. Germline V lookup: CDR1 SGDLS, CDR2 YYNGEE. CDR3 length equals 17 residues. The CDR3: CASSSQFVGVSYNEQFF. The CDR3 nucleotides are TGTGCCAGCAGCTCCCAGTTCGTGGGAGTCTCCTACAATGAGCAGTTCTTC.

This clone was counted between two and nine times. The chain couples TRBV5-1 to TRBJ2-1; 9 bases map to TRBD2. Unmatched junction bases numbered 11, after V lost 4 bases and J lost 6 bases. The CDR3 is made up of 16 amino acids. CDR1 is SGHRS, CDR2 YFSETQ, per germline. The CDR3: CASSPAGSGGPNEQFF. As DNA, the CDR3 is TGCGCCAGCAGCCCGGCGGGTAGCGGGGGCCCCAATGAGCAGTTCTTC.

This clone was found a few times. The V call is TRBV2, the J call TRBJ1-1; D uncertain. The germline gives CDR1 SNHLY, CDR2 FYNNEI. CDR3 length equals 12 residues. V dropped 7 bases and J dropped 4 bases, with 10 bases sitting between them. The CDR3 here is CASMAGTTEAFF. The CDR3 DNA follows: TGTGCCAGCATGGCTGGCACCACTGAAGCTTTCTTT.

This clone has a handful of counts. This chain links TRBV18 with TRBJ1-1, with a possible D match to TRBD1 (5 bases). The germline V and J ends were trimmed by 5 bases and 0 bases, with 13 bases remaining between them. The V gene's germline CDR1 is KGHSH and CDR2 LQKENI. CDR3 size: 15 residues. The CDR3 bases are TGTGCCAGCTCAGGGGGGATTAGAATGAACACTGAAGCTTTCTTT. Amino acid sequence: CASSGGIRMNTEAFF. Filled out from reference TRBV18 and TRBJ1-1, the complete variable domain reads NAGVMQNPRHLVRRRGQEARLRCSPMKGHSHVYWYRQLPEEGLKFMVYLQKENIIDESGMPKERFSAEFPKEGPSILRIQQVVRGDSAAYFCASSGGIRMNTEAFFGQGTRLTVV.

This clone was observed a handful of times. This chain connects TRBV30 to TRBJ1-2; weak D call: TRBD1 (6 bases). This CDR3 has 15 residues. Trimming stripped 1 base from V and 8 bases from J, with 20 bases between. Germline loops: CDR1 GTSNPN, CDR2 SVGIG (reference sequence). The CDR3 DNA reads TGTGCCTGGAGTGCGAGTAGGACAGCCCCTAAGGGCTACACCTTC. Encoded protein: CAWSASRTAPKGYTF.